The rows below give T cell receptor beta chains drawn from one sample of a study of radiotherapy plus CTLA-4 blockade in lung cancer. TCRdb's copy holds only in-frame clones and misses some; the assay was immunoSEQ multiplex PCR. The sample consists of some 94,000 clones, approximately 78% of them appearing once. This material consisted of peripheral blood, taken from a patient treated with radiotherapy plus ipilimumab. Every receptor here comes from a human donor with non-small cell lung cancer that progressed on radiotherapy plus ipilimumab. Each CDR3 is given with its conserved first and last residue. The order of the fields is V gene, J gene, D gene, CDR3 length, clone size, CDR3 protein, CDR3 DNA. The D gene is left open where the match is weak. Rows give clone size only sometimes, using once, few, many, or a class for an expanded clone.

TRBV11-2	TRBJ2-2	NA	15	NA	CASSLERGLTGELFF	TGTGCCAGCAGCTTAGAGCGGGGCCTCACCGGGGAGCTGTTTTTT
TRBV4-2	TRBJ2-1	NA	13	NA	CASSQERQAKKFF	TGTGCCAGCAGCCAAGAACGACAGGCCAAGAAGTTCTTC
TRBV5-6	TRBJ2-3	TRBD1	15	NA	CASSLGTGKTDTQYF	TGTGCCAGCAGCTTGGGGACAGGGAAAACAGATACGCAGTATTTT
TRBV4-1	TRBJ2-3	NA	19	NA	CASSRTTPYRGSDTDTQYF	TGCGCCAGCAGCCGGACCACGCCCTATCGGGGGAGTGACACAGATACGCAGTATTTT
TRBV30	TRBJ2-6	TRBD2	20	NA	CAWSVRLAAALNSGANVLTF	TGTGCCTGGAGTGTAAGACTAGCGGCCGCCCTGAACTCTGGGGCCAACGTCCTGACTTTC
TRBV7-3	TRBJ1-3	NA	15	NA	CASSLAAAIGNTIYF	TGTGCCAGCAGCTTAGCGGCCGCGATAGGAAACACCATATATTTT
TRBV19	TRBJ2-7	TRBD1	14	NA	CASSKGQSYYEQYF	TGTGCCAGTAGTAAGGGACAGTCCTACTACGAGCAGTACTTC
TRBV19	TRBJ1-4	TRBD1	14	NA	CASTRTGDDEKLFF	TGTGCCAGTACCCGGACAGGGGATGATGAAAAACTGTTTTTT
TRBV28	TRBJ2-2	NA	16	NA	CASSPGGGRDTGELFF	TGTGCCAGCAGTCCAGGGGGCGGGAGGGACACCGGGGAGCTGTTTTTT
TRBV27	TRBJ2-6	NA	13	NA	CASIGSGANVLTF	TGTGCCAGCATCGGCTCTGGGGCCAACGTCCTGACTTTC
TRBV27	TRBJ2-5	TRBD2	18	NA	CASSQGPRLAALQETQYF	TGTGCCAGCAGCCAAGGCCCCCGACTAGCGGCGCTGCAAGAGACCCAGTACTTC
TRBV6-1	TRBJ2-5	TRBD2	14	few	CASSDSGRPETQYF	TGTGCCAGCAGTGATAGCGGGAGACCAGAGACCCAGTACTTC
TRBV28	TRBJ1-2	TRBD1	15	NA	CASSPAGTGAYGYTF	TGTGCCAGCAGTCCAGCCGGGACAGGGGCCTATGGCTACACCTTC
TRBV2	TRBJ2-6	TRBD1	15	NA	CASFAGGSGANVLTF	TGTGCCAGCTTTGCAGGGGGTTCCGGGGCCAACGTCCTGACTTTC
TRBV4-1	TRBJ2-5	TRBD2	17	once	CASSQRTSGVREETQYF	TGCGCCAGCAGCCAAAGGACTAGCGGGGTTAGGGAAGAGACCCAGTACTTC
TRBV6-1	TRBJ2-1	TRBD1	15	NA	CASSVTGGANNEQFF	TGTGCCAGCAGCGTGACAGGGGGCGCGAACAATGAGCAGTTCTTC
TRBV10-1	TRBJ2-7	NA	13	NA	CASSESGRYEQYF	TGCGCCAGCAGTGAGTCTGGCCGCTACGAGCAGTACTTC
TRBV4-1	TRBJ1-1	NA	15	NA	CASSLIGGSATEAFF	TGCGCCAGCAGCTTGATCGGGGGTTCGGCCACTGAAGCTTTCTTT
TRBV5-4	TRBJ1-3	TRBD1	15	NA	CASSFAGGSGNTIYF	TGTGCCAGCAGCTTTGCAGGGGGATCTGGAAACACCATATATTTT
TRBV7-9	TRBJ1-5	NA	13	NA	CASSLALDQPQHF	TGTGCCAGCAGCTTAGCGCTGGATCAGCCCCAGCATTTT
TRBV28	TRBJ2-1	NA	14	NA	CASSFASRATEQFF	TGTGCCAGCAGTTTCGCTAGTCGCGCTACTGAGCAGTTCTTC
TRBV5-1	TRBJ2-3	NA	13	NA	CASSSQTTDTQYF	TGCGCCAGCAGCTCTCAAACTACAGATACGCAGTATTTT
TRBV9	TRBJ2-2	NA	14	NA	CASSPDGLTGELFF	TGTGCCAGCAGCCCGGACGGACTCACCGGGGAGCTGTTTTTT
TRBV19	TRBJ2-3	NA	11	once	CASSLQDTQYF	TGTGCCAGTAGTCTGCAAGATACGCAGTATTTT